The 20 T cell receptor beta chains below come from one sample, sequenced in a study of T cells after yellow fever vaccination. In TCRdb, the 5' RACE reads were re-called with MiXCR into one record per CDR3 protein. This table has 95,000 to 150,000 distinct CDR3 sequences, nearly 15% appearing once. Here the sequenced sample was CD8+ T cells sorted from PBMCs, taken 5 days after the yellow fever booster vaccination. These receptors were obtained from a man aged 18 to 30 who received the YFV17D yellow fever vaccine.

In its sample, this clonotype was seen a few times. This sequence joins TRBV4-2 and TRBJ2-3; 10 bases align to TRBD2. With V trimmed by 0 bases and J by 3 bases, 12 bases remained unmatched. The CDR3 length is 19 residues. The germline V gene has CDR1 LGHNA and CDR2 YNFKEQ. The CDR3 DNA reads TGTGCCAGCAGCCAAGACCCCTCCATGGCTAGCGGGGGAACAGATACGCAGTATTTT. This translates into CASSQDPSMASGGTDTQYF.

J is TRBJ1-1 and V is TRBV7-9, with a tentative D call TRBD1 (6 bases). The V end lost 4 bases, the J end lost 4 bases, and 13 bases lay between the germline ends. CDR3 length: 14 residues. The germline V gene has CDR1 SEHNR and CDR2 FQNEAQ (reference sequence). The CDR3 nucleotides are TGTGCCAGCAGCTACAACAGGGAGGGCACTGAAGCTTTCTTT. Its protein is CASSYNREGTEAFF.

V usage is TRBV3-1 and J usage is TRBJ1-2, with D uncertain. The germline V and J ends were trimmed by 0 bases and 3 bases, with 8 bases remaining between them. The CDR3 is 14 amino acids. The germline CDR1 and CDR2 sequences are LGHDT and YNNKEL (reference sequence). The CDR3 region is CASSQEWNHYGYTF. CDR3 coding DNA: TGTGCCAGCAGCCAAGAGTGGAACCACTATGGCTACACCTTC.

The chain uses TRBV30 and TRBJ2-7; 7 nucleotides align to TRBD1. The CDR3 runs 12 residues. V lost 8 bases to trimming and J lost 0 bases; unmatched junction nucleotides: 4. Germline CDR1 and CDR2: GTSNPN and SVGIG (reference sequence). DNA for the CDR3: TGTGCCGGACAGGACAGCTCCTACGAGCAGTACTTC. Translating gives CAGQDSSYEQYF.

At least ten counts were recorded for this clonotype. V usage is TRBV20-1 and J usage is TRBJ2-3, with TRBD2 matching 7 bases. The CDR3 is 13 residues long. CDR1 DFQATT and CDR2 SNEGSKA come from the germline V gene (reference sequence). With V trimmed by 6 bases and J by 3 bases, 6 bases remained unmatched. The CDR3 nucleotides are TGCAGTGCCGAGCGGGGAGCTACAGATACGCAGTATTTT. It is translated as CSAERGATDTQYF.

The table lists this clonotype with many counts. The chain recombines TRBV10-3 with TRBJ1-1, with TRBD1 as a possible D gene (5 bases). This CDR3 has 11 amino acids. With 11 bases removed from V and 11 bases from J, the gap between germline ends came to 18 bases. Per germline, CDR1 ENHRY and CDR2 SYGVKD. CDR3 in amino acids: CAFSTGTLAFF. Here the CDR3 DNA reads TGTGCCTTCTCCACCGGGACGCTGGCTTTCTTT.

The gene calls are TRBV7-9 and TRBJ2-2; D call uncertain. V lost 1 base, J lost 3 bases, and 6 bases lay in between. Germline assignment: CDR1 SEHNR and CDR2 FQNEAQ (reference sequence). This CDR3 has 14 amino acids. CDR3 DNA: TGTGCCAGCAGCTTAGACACCTACACCGGGGAGCTGTTTTTT. Translated: CASSLDTYTGELFF.

V usage is TRBV4-3 and J usage is TRBJ2-1, with D unresolved. The CDR3 contains 15 residues. V was clipped by 4 bases and J by 2 bases, with 12 bases between them. CDR1 is LGHNA and CDR2 is YSLEER in the germline V gene. The CDR3 DNA follows: TGCGCCAGCAGCCCAGGAACTGCGACCTACAATGAGCAGTTCTTC. Amino acids: CASSPGTATYNEQFF.

Many counts were recorded for this clonotype. This chain's CDR3 is CASSLGTGLKTEAFF. The DNA for the CDR3 is TGTGCCAGCAGCTTAGGGACAGGGTTAAAGACTGAAGCTTTCTTT. This rearrangement joins TRBV7-6 to TRBJ1-1; 8 bases line up with TRBD1. Germline V gene data show CDR1 as SGHVS and CDR2 as FNYEAQ. The trim removed 1 base at V and 5 bases at J, leaving 6 bases unmatched. The CDR3 has 15 residues.

V gene TRBV12-3 or TRBV12-4 combines with J gene TRBJ2-2; no firm D call. The ends were cut back, 0 bases at V and 5 bases at J, with 4 bases in the middle. This CDR3 has 13 amino acids. Here the CDR3 reads CASSLARTGELFF. The DNA for the CDR3 is TGTGCCAGCAGTTTAGCCAGAACCGGGGAGCTGTTTTTT.

The rearrangement joins TRBV6-5 to TRBJ2-1, with 8 bases that match TRBD2. The junction had 22 bases not matched to a gene; V was cut back by 2 bases and J by 10 bases. The germline V gene encodes CDR1 MNHEY and CDR2 SVGAGI. This CDR3 contains 19 residues. The CDR3: CASSYKRGLGTPERREQFF. The CDR3 DNA sequence: TGTGCCAGCAGTTACAAGCGGGGGTTGGGGACTCCGGAGAGAAGGGAGCAGTTCTTC.

This sequence joins TRBV19 and TRBJ2-7, with 9 bases that match TRBD1. Per germline, CDR1 LNHDA and CDR2 SQIVND (reference sequence). This CDR3 spans 15 amino acids. The V and J ends lost 1 base and 5 bases, in that order; junction bases with no gene match: 6. The CDR3 reads CASSIAGQGLNEQYF. For the CDR3, the DNA is TGTGCCAGTAGTATAGCGGGACAGGGTCTCAACGAGCAGTACTTC.

The sample holds a few counts of this clonotype. This sequence joins TRBV7-2 and TRBJ2-1, with 12 bases lining up with TRBD2. The J segment lost 2 bases and the V segment lost 3 bases, leaving 5 bases of the junction unmatched. CDR1 SGHTA and CDR2 FQGNSA come from the germline V gene. The CDR3 loop spans 17 amino acids. The CDR3, as DNA: TGTGCCAGCAGCTTCGGACTAGCGGGGAACCCCTACAATGAGCAGTTCTTC. This encodes CASSFGLAGNPYNEQFF.

V gene TRBV6-1 combines with J gene TRBJ1-2; D not resolved. Germline-derived CDR1 and CDR2 are MNHNS and SASEGT. V lost 2 bases to trimming and J lost 5 bases, with 18 bases between them. This CDR3 spans 16 amino acids. CDR3 in amino acids: CASSEFGWGMGYGYTF. CDR3 in DNA: TGTGCCAGCAGTGAATTTGGGTGGGGAATGGGTTATGGCTACACCTTC.

This clonotype was seen ten or more times. V and J are TRBV20-1 and TRBJ2-2; 9 bases map to TRBD2. The junction had 6 bases not matched to a gene; V was cut back by 4 bases and J by 3 bases. Germline CDR1 reads DFQATT; CDR2 reads SNEGSKA (reference sequence). This CDR3 comprises 15 residues. The CDR3 here is CSAKGSSGDTGELFF. The CDR3, as DNA: TGCAGTGCTAAAGGCTCTAGCGGGGACACCGGGGAGCTGTTTTTT.

This clonotype appeared a few times. DNA for the CDR3: TGTGCCAGCAGCTTGATGAGGTCCTCCTACGAGCAGTACTTC. This codes for CASSLMRSSYEQYF. The rearrangement links TRBV5-5 to TRBJ2-7; D gene ambiguous. The CDR3 spans 14 residues. The germline CDR1 and CDR2 sequences are SGHKS and YYEKEE (reference sequence). Trimming left V 1 base short and J 0 bases short, with 8 bases between.

This clonotype was detected many times. The V call is TRBV7-9, the J call TRBJ2-7; D unresolved. The V gene's germline CDR1 is SEHNR and CDR2 FQNEAQ (reference sequence). V lost 5 bases and J 3 bases, leaving 8 bases between the germline ends. The length of the CDR3 is 12 residues. CDR3 sequence: CASSLTRYEQYF. CDR3 nucleotide sequence: TGTGCCAGCAGCCTGACTCGCTACGAGCAGTACTTC.

This clonotype was seen a few times. This rearrangement joins TRBV6-2 or TRBV6-3 to TRBJ2-7; tentatively, D is TRBD2 (6 bases). Germline V gene data show CDR1 as MNHEY and CDR2 as SVGEGT. V gave up 6 bases and J gave up 3 bases, with 9 bases separating them. The CDR3 has 12 amino acids. The CDR3 region is CASSNGGYEQYF. CDR3 DNA: TGTGCCAGCAGCAACGGGGGCTACGAGCAGTACTTC.

This clonotype was seen more than once but under ten times. The V and J genes are TRBV6-2 or TRBV6-3 and TRBJ2-1, with D possibly matching TRBD1 (6 bases). The V end lost 7 bases, the J end lost 2 bases, and 24 bases lay between the germline ends. Germline V gives CDR1 MNHEY, CDR2 SVGEGT. The CDR3 length is 18 residues. CDR3 loop: CASTPLTYSGTPYNEQFF. As DNA, the CDR3 is TGTGCCAGCACCCCCCTAACATATTCCGGGACACCCTACAATGAGCAGTTCTTC.

This clonotype was counted only a few times. The rearrangement joins TRBV25-1 to TRBJ2-3, with D uncertain. Germline V gene lookup returns CDR1 MGHDK and CDR2 SYGVNS. The CDR3 is 15 residues long. Trimming took 5 bases from V and 4 from J, leaving 16 bases between them. The DNA for the CDR3 is TGTGCCAGCAGTACTCGGGTAGGAGTAGCAGATACGCAGTATTTT. Protein sequence: CASSTRVGVADTQYF.